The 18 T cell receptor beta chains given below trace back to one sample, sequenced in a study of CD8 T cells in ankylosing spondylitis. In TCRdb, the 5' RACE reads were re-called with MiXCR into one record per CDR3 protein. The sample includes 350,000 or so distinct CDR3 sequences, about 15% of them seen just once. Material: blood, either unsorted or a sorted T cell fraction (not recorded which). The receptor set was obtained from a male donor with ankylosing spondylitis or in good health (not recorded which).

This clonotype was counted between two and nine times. CDR3 bases: TGTGCCAGCAGCTTAGAACAGGGCAAAGGGTATGGCTACACCTTC. It yields the protein CASSLEQGKGYGYTF. The genes are TRBV7-9 and TRBJ1-2; possible D gene TRBD1, 6 bases. The CDR3 runs 15 residues. Trimming shortened V by 1 base and J by 5 bases, and 14 bases separated the two germline ends. In germline, CDR1 is SEHNR, CDR2 FQNEAQ (reference sequence).

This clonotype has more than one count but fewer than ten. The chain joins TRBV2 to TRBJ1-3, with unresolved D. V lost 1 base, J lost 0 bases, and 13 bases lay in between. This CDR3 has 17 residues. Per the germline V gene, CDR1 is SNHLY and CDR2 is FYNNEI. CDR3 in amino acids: CASSEEGGLSSGNTIYF. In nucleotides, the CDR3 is TGTGCCAGCAGTGAAGAGGGAGGGCTGAGCTCTGGAAACACCATATATTTT.

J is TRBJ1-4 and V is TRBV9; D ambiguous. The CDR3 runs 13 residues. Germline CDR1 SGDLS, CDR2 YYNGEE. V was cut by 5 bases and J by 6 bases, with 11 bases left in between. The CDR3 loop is CASRPGVHEKLFF. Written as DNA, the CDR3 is TGTGCCAGCAGGCCGGGCGTCCATGAAAAACTGTTTTTT.

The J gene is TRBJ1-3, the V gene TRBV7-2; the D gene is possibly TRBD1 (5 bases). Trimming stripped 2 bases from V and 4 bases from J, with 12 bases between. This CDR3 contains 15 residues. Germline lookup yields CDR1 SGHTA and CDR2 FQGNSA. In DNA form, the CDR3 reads TGTGCCAGCAGCTTATCCCCCGGGGGAGGAAACACCATATATTTT. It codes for CASSLSPGGGNTIYF. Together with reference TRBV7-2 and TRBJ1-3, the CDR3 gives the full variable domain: GAGVSQSPSNKVTEKGKDVELRCDPISGHTALYWYRQSLGQGLEFLIYFQGNSAPDKSGLPSDRFSAERTGGSVSTLTIQRTQQEDSAVYLCASSLSPGGGNTIYFGEGSWLTVV.

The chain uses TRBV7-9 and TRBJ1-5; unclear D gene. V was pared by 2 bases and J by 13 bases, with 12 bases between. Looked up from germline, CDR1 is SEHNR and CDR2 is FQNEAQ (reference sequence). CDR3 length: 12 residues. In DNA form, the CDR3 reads TGTGCCAGCAGCTTAAATTCGGGCGGGCAGCATTTT. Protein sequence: CASSLNSGGQHF.

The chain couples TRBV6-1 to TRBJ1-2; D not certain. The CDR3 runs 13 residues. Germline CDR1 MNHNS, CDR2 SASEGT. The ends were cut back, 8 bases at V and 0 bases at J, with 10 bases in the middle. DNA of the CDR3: TGTGCCAGCGGTAGGGCCCCTAACTATGGCTACACCTTC. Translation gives CASGRAPNYGYTF.

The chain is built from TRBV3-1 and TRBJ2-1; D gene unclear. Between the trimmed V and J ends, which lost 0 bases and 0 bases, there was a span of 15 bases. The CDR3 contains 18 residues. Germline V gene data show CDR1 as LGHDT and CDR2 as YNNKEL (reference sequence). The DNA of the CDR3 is TGTGCCAGCAGCCAAGAGGGGTTGGTAAGCGTCTCCTACAATGAGCAGTTCTTC. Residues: CASSQEGLVSVSYNEQFF.

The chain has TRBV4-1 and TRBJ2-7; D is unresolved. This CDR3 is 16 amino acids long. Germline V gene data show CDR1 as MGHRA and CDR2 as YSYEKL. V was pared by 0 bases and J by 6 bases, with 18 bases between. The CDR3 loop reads CASSQESGQEWAEQYF. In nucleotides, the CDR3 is TGCGCCAGCAGCCAAGAGAGTGGGCAGGAATGGGCCGAGCAGTACTTC.

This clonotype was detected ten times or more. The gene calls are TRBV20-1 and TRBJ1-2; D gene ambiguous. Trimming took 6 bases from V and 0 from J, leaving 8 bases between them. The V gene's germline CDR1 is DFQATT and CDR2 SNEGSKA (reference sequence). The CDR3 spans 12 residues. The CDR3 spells CSARTSNYGYTF. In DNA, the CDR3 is TGCAGTGCCCGGACCTCTAACTATGGCTACACCTTC.

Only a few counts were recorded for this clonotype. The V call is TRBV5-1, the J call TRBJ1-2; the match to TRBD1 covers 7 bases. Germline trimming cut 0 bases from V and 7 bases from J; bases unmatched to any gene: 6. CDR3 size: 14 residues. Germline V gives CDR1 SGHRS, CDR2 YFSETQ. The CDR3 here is CASSLGDSLSGYTF. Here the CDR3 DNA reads TGCGCCAGCAGCTTGGGGGACAGTTTATCTGGCTACACCTTC. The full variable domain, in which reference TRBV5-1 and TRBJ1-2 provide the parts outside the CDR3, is KAGVTQTPRYLIKTRGQQVTLSCSPISGHRSVSWYQQTPGQGLQFLFEYFSETQRNKGNFPGRFSGRQFSNSRSEMNVSTLELGDSALYLCASSLGDSLSGYTFGSGTRLTVV.

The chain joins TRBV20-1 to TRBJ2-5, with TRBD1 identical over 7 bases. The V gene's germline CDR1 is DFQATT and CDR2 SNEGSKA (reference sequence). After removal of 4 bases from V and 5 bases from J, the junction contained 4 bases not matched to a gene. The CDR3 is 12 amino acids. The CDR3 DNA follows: TGCAGTGCTACGACAGGGTGGGAGACCCAGTACTTC. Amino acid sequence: CSATTGWETQYF.

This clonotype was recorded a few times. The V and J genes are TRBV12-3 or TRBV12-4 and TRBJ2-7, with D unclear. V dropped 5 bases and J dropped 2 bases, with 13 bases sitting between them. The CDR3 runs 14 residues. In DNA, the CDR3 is TGTGCCAGCAGTGAATACGGACGGGCCTACGAGCAGTACTTC. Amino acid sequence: CASSEYGRAYEQYF.

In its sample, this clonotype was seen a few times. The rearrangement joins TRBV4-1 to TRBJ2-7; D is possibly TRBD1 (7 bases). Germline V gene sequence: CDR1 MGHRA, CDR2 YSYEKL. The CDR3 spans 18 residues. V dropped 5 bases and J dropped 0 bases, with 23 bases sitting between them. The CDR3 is CASSSILQGGTDSYEQYF. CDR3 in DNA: TGCGCCAGCAGCTCGATCCTCCAAGGGGGGACAGACTCCTACGAGCAGTACTTC.

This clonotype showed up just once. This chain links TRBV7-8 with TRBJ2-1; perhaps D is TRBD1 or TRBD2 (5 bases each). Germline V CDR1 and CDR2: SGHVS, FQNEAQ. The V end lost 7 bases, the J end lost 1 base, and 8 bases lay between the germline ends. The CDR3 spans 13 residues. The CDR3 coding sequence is TGTGCCAGCAATGGGGGTTCCTACAATGAGCAGTTCTTC. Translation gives CASNGGSYNEQFF.

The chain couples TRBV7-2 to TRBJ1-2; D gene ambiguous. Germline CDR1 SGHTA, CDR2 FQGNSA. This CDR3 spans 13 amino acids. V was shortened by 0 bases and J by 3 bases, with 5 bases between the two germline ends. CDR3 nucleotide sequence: TGTGCCAGCAGCTTAGCGGCCCACTATGGCTACACCTTC. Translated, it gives CASSLAAHYGYTF.

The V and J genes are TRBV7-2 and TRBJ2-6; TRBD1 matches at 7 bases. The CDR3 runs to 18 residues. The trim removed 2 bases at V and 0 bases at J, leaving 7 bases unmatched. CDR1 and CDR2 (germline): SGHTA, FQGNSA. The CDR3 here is CASSLTGQPSSGANVLTF. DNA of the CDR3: TGTGCCAGCAGCTTAACGGGACAGCCTAGCTCTGGGGCCAACGTCCTGACTTTC.

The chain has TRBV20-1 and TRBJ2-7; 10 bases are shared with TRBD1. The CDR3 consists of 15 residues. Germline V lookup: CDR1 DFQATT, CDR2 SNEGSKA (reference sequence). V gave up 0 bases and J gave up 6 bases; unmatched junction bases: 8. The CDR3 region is CSARDGDRGLSEQYF. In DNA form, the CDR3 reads TGCAGTGCTAGAGATGGCGACAGGGGGCTCTCCGAGCAGTACTTC.

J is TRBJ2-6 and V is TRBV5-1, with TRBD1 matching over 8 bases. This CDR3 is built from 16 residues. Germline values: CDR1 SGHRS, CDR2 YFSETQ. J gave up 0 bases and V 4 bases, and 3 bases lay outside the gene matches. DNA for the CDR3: TGCGCCAGCAGCCCGGACAGGGCCTCTGGGGCCAACGTCCTGACTTTC. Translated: CASSPDRASGANVLTF.